The 26 T cell receptor beta chains below come from one sample, sequenced in a study of blood T cells in healthy people across ages. For the second PCR, which ran for roughly 6 to 12 cycles, a sample-barcoded 5' primer and a J-beta primer mix were used. MiXCR, run by TCRdb on the 5' RACE reads, gives a single entry per CDR3 protein. The data hold about 1.6 million distinct CDR3 sequences, with about 35% observed a single time. The specimen was blood. The source is a woman aged 25 to 45 in good health.

A word on this clonotype: This may stem from a read error, because a much larger clone lies one nucleotide away. This chain joins TRBV6-5 and TRBJ1-5; the D is unclear. CDR3 length: 13 amino acids. Germline V gene data show CDR1 as MNHEY and CDR2 as SVGAGI. CDR3 in DNA: TGTGCCAGCAGTCCCACCTTCTTTCAGTCCCAGCATTTT. This encodes CASSPTFFQSQHF.

The chain is built from TRBV7-9 and TRBJ1-1; no definite D call. The V gene's germline CDR1 is SEHNR and CDR2 FQNEAQ (reference sequence). Trimming stripped 1 base from V and 5 bases from J, with 14 bases between. The CDR3 length is 15 residues. Here the CDR3 reads CASSLVSAGLTEAFF. The DNA for the CDR3 is TGTGCCAGCAGCTTAGTGTCGGCGGGTTTAACTGAAGCTTTCTTT.

This clonotype showed up many times. This sequence joins TRBV6-1 and TRBJ2-3; 10 nucleotides match TRBD2. This CDR3 region has 13 residues. Germline-derived CDR1 and CDR2 are MNHNS and SASEGT. With 8 bases clipped from V and 1 base from J, the junction kept 0 bases outside the gene matches. As DNA, the CDR3 is TGTGCCAGCCTAGCGGGGGGCACAGATACGCAGTATTTT. Protein sequence: CASLAGGTDTQYF.

The CDR3 is CASSDLTGGSYNEQFF. DNA of the CDR3: TGTGCCAGCAGTGATTTAACGGGAGGGTCCTACAATGAGCAGTTCTTC. The chain couples TRBV6-1 to TRBJ2-1; 8 nucleotides match TRBD2. Trimming removed 3 bases from V and 1 base from J; junction bases left unmatched: 5. CDR1 is MNHNS and CDR2 is SASEGT in the germline V gene. This CDR3 is built from 16 residues.

This clonotype appeared a few times. The rearrangement joins TRBV7-9 to TRBJ2-5; 10 nucleotides align to TRBD1. CDR3 size: 19 residues. CDR1 and CDR2 (germline): SEHNR, FQNEAQ (reference sequence). The J segment lost 2 bases and the V segment lost 2 bases, leaving 14 bases of the junction unmatched. CDR3 protein: CASSLPNRDRGRGQETQYF. The DNA for the CDR3 is TGTGCCAGCAGCTTACCGAACCGGGACAGGGGAAGGGGTCAAGAGACCCAGTACTTC. The entire variable domain, with the rest obtained from reference TRBV7-9 and TRBJ2-5, is as follows: DTGVSQNPRHKITKRGQNVTFRCDPISEHNRLYWYRQTLGQGPEFLTYFQNEAQLEKSRLLSDRFSAERPKGSFSTLEIQRTEQGDSAMYLCASSLPNRDRGRGQETQYFGPGTRLLVL.

The J gene is TRBJ2-2, the V gene TRBV11-2; D may match TRBD1 or TRBD2 (6 bases each). Germline CDR1 reads SGHAT; CDR2 reads FQNNGV. The CDR3 covers 18 residues. Deletions cut 0 bases from V and 6 bases from J, with 20 bases between. CDR3 nucleotides: TGTGCCAGCAGCTTAGACGGGGGCGGCAGGCGAGCAGCCGGGGAGCTGTTTTTT. Its translation: CASSLDGGGRRAAGELFF.

The V call is TRBV7-9, the J call TRBJ1-4; 7 positions agree with TRBD1. CDR3 length: 17 amino acids. Unmatched junction bases numbered 11, after V lost 7 bases and J lost 0 bases. Germline V CDR1 and CDR2: SEHNR, FQNEAQ (reference sequence). CDR3 region: CASTPGTVVATNEKLFF. CDR3 sequence (DNA): TGTGCCAGCACCCCAGGGACAGTCGTTGCAACTAATGAAAAACTGTTTTTT. The variable domain in full, with the rest retrieved from reference TRBV7-9 and TRBJ1-4, is DTGVSQNPRHKITKRGQNVTFRCDPISEHNRLYWYRQTLGQGPEFLTYFQNEAQLEKSRLLSDRFSAERPKGSFSTLEIQRTEQGDSAMYLCASTPGTVVATNEKLFFGSGTQLSVL.

This clonotype showed up many times. The CDR3 nucleotides read TGCAGCGTTGAAGGCCTAGCGCCTACCTACAATGAGCAGTTCTTC. Residues: CSVEGLAPTYNEQFF. The chain has TRBV29-1 and TRBJ2-1, with TRBD2 as a possible D gene (6 bases). The CDR3 consists of 15 residues. V was cut by 1 base and J by 2 bases, with 12 bases left in between. CDR1 is SQVTM and CDR2 is ANQGSEA in the germline V gene.

The rearrangement links TRBV4-2 to TRBJ2-1; D could derive from TRBD1 or TRBD2 (5 bases each). The CDR3 totals 14 residues. V was cut by 1 base and J by 6 bases, with 10 bases left in between. Germline V lookup: CDR1 LGHNA, CDR2 YNFKEQ. The CDR3, as DNA: TGTGCCAGCAGCCAAGGTGGGGGTAGCAATGAGCAGTTCTTC. Its translation is CASSQGGGSNEQFF.

The chain links TRBV7-2 to TRBJ2-5, with D possibly matching TRBD1 (6 bases). CDR1 and CDR2 from the germline V gene are SGHTA and FQGNSA. V dropped 2 bases and J dropped 11 bases, with 18 bases sitting between them. The CDR3 covers 14 residues. CDR3 loop: CASSLNQGPNEQYF. The CDR3 nucleotides read TGTGCCAGCAGCTTAAATCAGGGGCCAAATGAGCAGTACTTC.

With respect to this clonotype: The junction differs from germline at one of its ends, possibly a read error. CDR3 nucleotide sequence: TGTGCCAGCACCACCGGACAGGGGGCTCGAGAGGCCCAGTACTTC. Translation gives CASTTGQGAREAQYF. The rearrangement uses TRBV5-5 and TRBJ2-5, with 11 bases fitting TRBD1. Looked up from germline, CDR1 is SGHKS and CDR2 is YYEKEE (reference sequence). The CDR3 is 15 residues long.

This chain links TRBV27 with TRBJ2-3, with TRBD2 as a possible D gene (5 bases). CDR1 is MNHEY and CDR2 is SMNVEV in the germline V gene (reference sequence). Trimming pared 3 bases from V and 4 bases from J, leaving 14 bases between. CDR3 length equals 15 residues. The chain's CDR3 is CASSFGVKNPDTQYF. The CDR3 DNA follows: TGTGCCAGCAGTTTCGGGGTAAAGAACCCAGATACGCAGTATTTT.

This clonotype was seen many times. The gene calls are TRBV25-1 and TRBJ2-7; maybe TRBD2 (6 bases). Germline V gives CDR1 MGHDK, CDR2 SYGVNS. There are 14 residues in the CDR3. Between the trimmed V and J ends, which lost 2 bases and 2 bases, there was a span of 10 bases. As DNA, the CDR3 is TGTGCCAGCAGTGAAGCGGAGGGAGCCTACGAGCAGTACTTC. Translated: CASSEAEGAYEQYF.

This chain joins TRBV23-1 and TRBJ1-2; no firm D call. TRBV23-1 is recorded as an ORF, its role being uncertain. The V end lost 3 bases, the J end lost 7 bases, and 27 bases lay between the germline ends. There are 18 residues in the CDR3. Written as DNA, the CDR3 is TGCGCCAGCAGTCATACTCCTAGTCAATCGTTGGATTTTGGTGGCTACACCTTC. Protein: CASSHTPSQSLDFGGYTF.

The V call is TRBV5-1, the J call TRBJ2-3, with 13 bases that match TRBD2. V gave up 1 base and J gave up 2 bases; unmatched junction bases: 10. The V gene's germline CDR1 is SGHRS and CDR2 YFSETQ. The CDR3 spans 19 residues. The CDR3 protein is CASSLTLAGGPPHTDTQYF. CDR3 nucleotides: TGCGCCAGCAGCTTGACACTAGCGGGGGGGCCCCCCCACACAGATACGCAGTATTTT.

The CDR3 spells CATQKTGKNTEAFF. As DNA, the CDR3 is TGTGCCACCCAAAAGACAGGGAAGAACACTGAAGCTTTCTTT. V and J are TRBV24-1 and TRBJ1-1; 7 nucleotides line up with TRBD1. V trimming: 9 bases; J trimming: 1 base; junction bases outside the gene matches: 7. From germline, CDR1 is KGHDR and CDR2 SFDVKD. This CDR3 is 14 amino acids long.

This clonotype occurred a few times. The V gene is TRBV10-3, the J gene TRBJ2-1; the D is unclear. With 7 bases removed from V and 5 bases from J, the gap between germline ends came to 9 bases. The CDR3 runs to 12 residues. Germline loops: CDR1 ENHRY, CDR2 SYGVKD. CDR3 nucleotide sequence: TGTGCCATCATGGGCAACGACAATGAGCAGTTCTTC. It encodes CAIMGNDNEQFF.

This clonotype was counted ten times or more. This chain joins TRBV14 and TRBJ2-6, with D uncertain. The length of the CDR3 is 16 residues. V lost 1 base, J lost 0 bases, and 7 bases lay in between. Germline V gives CDR1 SGHDN, CDR2 FVKESK. CDR3 protein: CASSQVTGSGANVLTF. CDR3 nucleotide sequence: TGTGCCAGCAGCCAAGTTACGGGCTCTGGGGCCAACGTCCTGACTTTC.

This clonotype was seen only a few times. The CDR3 reads CASSQDSGTGNEKLFF. In nucleotides, the CDR3 is TGCGCCAGCAGCCAAGATTCGGGGACGGGAAATGAAAAACTGTTTTTT. The chain combines TRBV4-1 with TRBJ1-4; possible D gene TRBD1, 5 bases. Germline V gives CDR1 MGHRA, CDR2 YSYEKL. Between the trimmed V and J ends, which lost 0 bases and 5 bases, there was a span of 13 bases. This CDR3 is 16 amino acids long.

This clonotype was seen more than once but under ten times. The chain is built from TRBV5-1 and TRBJ2-3, with D perhaps TRBD1 (7 bases). Between the trimmed V and J ends, which lost 0 bases and 2 bases, there was a span of 13 bases. CDR1 is SGHRS, CDR2 YFSETQ, per germline. The CDR3 runs 16 residues. CDR3 amino acids: CASSLGQGGHTDTQYF. CDR3 DNA sequence: TGCGCCAGCAGCTTGGGGCAGGGGGGACACACAGATACGCAGTATTTT.

This clonotype was seen a few times. The CDR3, as DNA: TGTGCCAGCAGCCATGGGACAGGTTCAGACGAGCAGTACTTC. Translated: CASSHGTGSDEQYF. The V call is TRBV4-2, the J call TRBJ2-4; 8 nucleotides match TRBD1. The last part of the DNA fits TRBJ2-7 better; the J call may be wrong. The germline gives CDR1 LGHNA, CDR2 YNFKEQ. The length of the CDR3 is 14 residues.

This clonotype was picked up a small number of times. This chain links TRBV30 with TRBJ1-1; D is ambiguous. Trimming took off 3 bases at V and 8 bases at J, with 10 bases between the two ends. This CDR3 is built from 11 residues. From germline, CDR1 is GTSNPN and CDR2 SVGIG (reference sequence). The CDR3 loop is CAWRRLGEAFF. The CDR3 bases are TGTGCCTGGAGGCGACTTGGGGAAGCTTTCTTT.

The sample holds many counts of this clonotype. The chain employs TRBV20-1 and TRBJ2-1, with a weak D call TRBD1 (5 bases). V was clipped by 6 bases and J by 8 bases, with 14 bases between them. The CDR3 loop spans 12 amino acids. Germline V lookup: CDR1 DFQATT, CDR2 SNEGSKA (reference sequence). CDR3: CSAMGLGYEQFF. The DNA of the CDR3 is TGCAGTGCGATGGGGCTAGGGTATGAGCAGTTCTTC.

In this sample, this clonotype turned up a few times. CDR3 amino acids: CSASLSGQLYEQYF. As DNA, the CDR3 is TGCAGTGCTAGCCTCTCGGGACAGCTCTACGAGCAGTACTTC. The chain is built from TRBV20-1 and TRBJ2-4, with TRBD1 matching 7 bases. The J call may be wrong; the DNA end is better matched by TRBJ2-7. CDR3 length: 14 amino acids. The germline V gene has CDR1 DFQATT and CDR2 SNEGSKA (reference sequence).

The chain couples TRBV27 to TRBJ1-2; unclear D gene. The V gene lost 4 bases and the J gene lost 8 bases, with 14 bases spanning the gap. This CDR3 has 13 amino acids. Germline V gene sequence: CDR1 MNHEY, CDR2 SMNVEV (reference sequence). This chain's CDR3 is CASSSRLLYGYTF. The CDR3 bases are TGTGCCAGCAGTTCTCGACTCCTTTACGGCTACACCTTC.

V gene TRBV12-3 or TRBV12-4 combines with J gene TRBJ2-3, with TRBD2 matching over 9 bases. The length of the CDR3 is 15 residues. V was clipped by 3 bases and J by 7 bases; unmatched bases: 8. The CDR3 nucleotides are TGTGCCAGCAGTTTCGGCGGGGGGGCCCTACATACGCAGTATTTT. Protein product: CASSFGGGALHTQYF.